The entry that follows covers one TCR beta chain sequence. Its antigen is still unknown. The data were obtained in a study of T cell responses to AZD1222 COVID-19 vaccine. Study results and limitations: There were repertoire samples only from the period after the peak T cell response. Mostly white British, mostly female donors; authors suggested clonal diversity may be underestimated. The number of AZD1222 recipients seropositive at baseline was only five to seven.

Trimming took off 10 bases at V and 3 bases at J, with 10 bases between the two ends. Looked up from germline, CDR1 is LNHDA and CDR2 is SQIVND (reference sequence). This CDR3 has 13 amino acids. Method: immunoSEQ multiplex PCR; TCRdb's copy keeps in-frame clones and lacks some. In the table there are about 130,000 clones, about 90% of which are singletons. The chain couples TRBV19 to TRBJ1-6; D may be TRBD1 (5 bases). This receptor was identified in an adult in good health. Material: peripheral blood, obtained on day 0 of MenACWY control vaccination. This CDR3 reads CATGAGYNSPLHF. As DNA, the CDR3 is TGTGCCACCGGGGCAGGCTATAATTCACCCCTCCACTTT.